These 8 T cell receptor beta chains were sequenced from one sample in a study of PD-1 blockade in mismatch repair-deficient tumors. The repertoire was sequenced with immunoSEQ multiplex PCR; TCRdb's copy has only in-frame clones and lacks some. The sample comprises roughly 110,000 clones, 60% to 85% of which are singletons, and 4% to 6% rests with the top ten. The sample consisted of peripheral blood, taken 60 weeks after starting pembrolizumab. The source is an adult with mismatch repair-deficient cancer.

J is TRBJ2-2 and V is TRBV19; 7 nucleotides agree with TRBD1. V trimming: 3 bases; J trimming: 6 bases; junction bases outside the gene matches: 10. Germline V gives CDR1 LNHDA, CDR2 SQIVND (reference sequence). The CDR3 has 16 amino acids. CDR3 protein: CASSIPRQGVAGELFF. For the CDR3, the DNA is TGTGCCAGTAGTATCCCTCGTCAGGGGGTAGCCGGGGAGCTGTTTTTT.

The V and J genes are TRBV21-1 and TRBJ2-6; no DNA check was done on the table's D call, TRBD1. TRBV21-1 is deemed a pseudogene. This CDR3 has 17 residues. CDR3 protein: CASSNQGSSSGANVLTF. As DNA, the CDR3 is TGTGCCAGCAGCAACCAGGGTTCCAGCTCTGGGGCCAACGTCCTGACTTTC.

The sample holds a few counts of this clone. The CDR3 spells CASSQALVGYEQYF. The CDR3 coding sequence is TGCGCCAGCAGCCAAGCTCTAGTTGGTTACGAGCAGTACTTC. The rearrangement joins TRBV4-1 to TRBJ2-7, with no clear D. The CDR3 has 14 amino acids. Trimming pared 1 base from V and 4 bases from J, leaving 11 bases between. CDR1 is MGHRA and CDR2 is YSYEKL in the germline V gene.

CDR3 amino acids: CASRLTPTSGANVLTF. The CDR3 nucleotides read TGTGCCAGCCGCCTGACACCCACCTCTGGGGCCAACGTCCTGACTTTC. The V and J genes are TRBV19 and TRBJ2-6; D is undetermined. The CDR3 length is 16 residues. V shed 9 bases and J shed 0 bases, with 15 bases lying between them. CDR1 LNHDA and CDR2 SQIVND come from the germline V gene (reference sequence).

This chain uses TRBV5-1 with TRBJ1-4; 7 bases agree with TRBD1. Germline V gives CDR1 SGHRS, CDR2 YFSETQ. V was pared by 1 base and J by 8 bases, with 5 bases of the junction left unmatched. This CDR3 spans 14 amino acids. CDR3 residues: CASSLTPGQEKLFF. CDR3 nucleotide sequence: TGCGCCAGCAGCTTGACACCGGGACAGGAAAAACTGTTTTTT. The full variable domain, with the rest looked up from reference TRBV5-1 and TRBJ1-4, is KAGVTQTPRYLIKTRGQQVTLSCSPISGHRSVSWYQQTPGQGLQFLFEYFSETQRNKGNFPGRFSGRQFSNSRSEMNVSTLELGDSALYLCASSLTPGQEKLFFGSGTQLSVL.

The chain combines TRBV11-3 with TRBJ2-3, with D possibly TRBD2 on 6 matching bases. This CDR3 has 16 amino acids. V shed 0 bases and J shed 4 bases, with 14 bases lying between them. Germline assignment: CDR1 SGHNT and CDR2 YENEEA. The CDR3 spells CASSLEMAGRADTQYF. The CDR3 DNA is TGTGCCAGCAGCTTAGAAATGGCGGGACGGGCAGATACGCAGTATTTT.

The V call is TRBV6-6, the J call TRBJ2-2, with TRBD1 matching 8 bases. With 4 bases clipped from V and 5 bases from J, the junction kept 6 bases outside the gene matches. The CDR3 has 15 residues. Germline loops: CDR1 MNHNY, CDR2 SVGAGI (reference sequence). CDR3 loop: CASSSRTGRTGELFF. In DNA, the CDR3 is TGTGCCAGCAGTTCCCGGACAGGGAGGACCGGGGAGCTGTTTTTT.

With respect to this clone: Other nucleotide sequences in the sample specify the same CDR3. The rearrangement uses TRBV9 and TRBJ2-3; 9 bases map to TRBD2. Germline CDR1 and CDR2: SGDLS and YYNGEE. V was clipped by 0 bases and J by 6 bases; unmatched bases: 5. The CDR3 extends over 15 amino acids. The CDR3 here is CASSVGLAASDTQYF. For the CDR3, the DNA is TGTGCCAGCAGCGTAGGACTAGCGGCTTCCGATACGCAGTATTTT.